A selection of T cell receptor beta chains follows, all from one sample in a study of Graves' ophthalmopathy and Graves' hyperthyroidism. TCRdb itself ran the multiplex PCR reads through MiXCR, one entry per CDR3 protein. The data contain about 480,000 distinct CDR3 sequences, around 14% of them singletons. The specimen sequenced was blood. The receptors derive from a woman younger than 45 with Graves' ophthalmopathy. The CDR3 runs from the conserved cysteine through the conserved F or W. Fields, in order: J gene, clone size, V gene, D gene, CDR3 DNA, CDR3 protein. A D gene is named only where the DNA matches it firmly. Clone size appears in some rows only: once, few, many, or a class for an expanded clone.

J gene: TRBJ2-7; clone size: once; V gene: TRBV2; D gene: .; CDR3 DNA: TGTGCCAGCAGCGAAATTACCGGGACGGAGTCGTACGAGCAGTACTTC; CDR3 protein: CASSEITGTESYEQYF
J gene: TRBJ2-7; clone size: many; V gene: TRBV28; D gene: TRBD2; CDR3 DNA: TGTGCCAGCACCCCTTTTGGGCTAGCGGGGGACTACGAGCAGTACTTC; CDR3 protein: CASTPFGLAGDYEQYF
J gene: TRBJ1-2; clone size: .; V gene: TRBV19; D gene: TRBD1; CDR3 DNA: TGTGCCAGTCACGACAGGGGCCAGGGGCCTTATGGCTACACCTTC; CDR3 protein: CASHDRGQGPYGYTF
J gene: TRBJ1-3; clone size: many; V gene: TRBV25-1; D gene: .; CDR3 DNA: TGTGCCAGCAGTGAAACAGCACTCCGAAACACCATATATTTT; CDR3 protein: CASSETALRNTIYF
J gene: TRBJ2-5; clone size: many; V gene: TRBV6-1; D gene: .; CDR3 DNA: TGTGCCAGCAGATCGGGACACCCGGCGCAAGAGACCCAGTACTTC; CDR3 protein: CASRSGHPAQETQYF
J gene: TRBJ2-7; clone size: .; V gene: TRBV27; D gene: .; CDR3 DNA: TGTGCCAGCAGTTTAGGTGGGGTCCACGAGCAGTACTTC; CDR3 protein: CASSLGGVHEQYF
J gene: TRBJ1-2; clone size: many; V gene: TRBV2; D gene: .; CDR3 DNA: TGTGCCAGCAGTCCCCCGGGGAGTAGTGGCTACACCTTC; CDR3 protein: CASSPPGSSGYTF
J gene: TRBJ1-1; clone size: many; V gene: TRBV6-1; D gene: TRBD1; CDR3 DNA: TGTGCCAGCAGGGTTGGACAGGGGGGCAGAGCTTTCTTT; CDR3 protein: CASRVGQGGRAFF
J gene: TRBJ1-2; clone size: few; V gene: TRBV13; D gene: .; CDR3 DNA: TGTGTCAGCAGCTTAGGTAGTAACTATGGCTACACCTTC; CDR3 protein: CVSSLGSNYGYTF
J gene: TRBJ2-7; clone size: once; V gene: TRBV3-1; D gene: .; CDR3 DNA: TGTGCCAGCAGCCGCGGTATAGCGGAATCCTACGAGCAGTACTTC; CDR3 protein: CASSRGIAESYEQYF
J gene: TRBJ2-2; clone size: .; V gene: TRBV7-2; D gene: .; CDR3 DNA: TGTGCCAGCAGCTTTTGGTCGAACACCGGGGAGCTGTTTTTT; CDR3 protein: CASSFWSNTGELFF
J gene: TRBJ1-1; clone size: many; V gene: TRBV7-2; D gene: .; CDR3 DNA: TGTGCCAGCAGCCGGAGTAGGGCAGTGAACACTGAAGCTTTCTTT; CDR3 protein: CASSRSRAVNTEAFF
J gene: TRBJ2-2; clone size: many; V gene: TRBV10-2; D gene: TRBD2; CDR3 DNA: TGCGCCAGCAAAACTTGGACTAGCGGGCCTTTAGGGGAGCTGTTTTTT; CDR3 protein: CASKTWTSGPLGELFF
J gene: TRBJ1-1; clone size: few; V gene: TRBV6-2/TRBV6-3; D gene: .; CDR3 DNA: TGTGCCAGCAGCCCGGGTGCCCTCGCTGAAGCTTTCTTT; CDR3 protein: CASSPGALAEAFF
J gene: TRBJ2-7; clone size: many; V gene: TRBV7-9; D gene: .; CDR3 DNA: TGTGCCAGCAGCTCAGGGACCGGATCCTCTGTTGAGCAGTACTTC; CDR3 protein: CASSSGTGSSVEQYF
J gene: TRBJ1-2; clone size: many; V gene: TRBV9; D gene: TRBD1; CDR3 DNA: TGTGCCAGCAGCGTCTCCCGGGACAGGCAATATGGCTACACCTTC; CDR3 protein: CASSVSRDRQYGYTF
J gene: TRBJ1-2; clone size: .; V gene: TRBV6-5; D gene: .; CDR3 DNA: TGTGCCAGCAGTTACCTTCCAGAAATGGACTATGGCTACACCTTC; CDR3 protein: CASSYLPEMDYGYTF
J gene: TRBJ1-6; clone size: many; V gene: TRBV27; D gene: .; CDR3 DNA: TGTGCCAGCAGTCCGCCCCCCGGGAACAATTCACCCCTCCACTTT; CDR3 protein: CASSPPPGNNSPLHF
J gene: TRBJ2-7; clone size: many; V gene: TRBV7-9; D gene: TRBD1; CDR3 DNA: TGTGCCAGCAGCCCCGGGACAGGGATGAGTAGCGAGCAGTACTTC; CDR3 protein: CASSPGTGMSSEQYF
J gene: TRBJ2-6; clone size: many; V gene: TRBV6-1; D gene: .; CDR3 DNA: TGTGCCAGCACCAGTCAGGGACGGCTCTCTGGGGCCAACGTCCTGACTTTC; CDR3 protein: CASTSQGRLSGANVLTF
J gene: TRBJ2-5; clone size: many; V gene: TRBV25-1; D gene: .; CDR3 DNA: TGTGCCAGCGGACCAAAGGCGGGGTTCCCACAAGAGACCCAGTACTTC; CDR3 protein: CASGPKAGFPQETQYF
J gene: TRBJ2-5; clone size: many; V gene: TRBV6-2/TRBV6-3; D gene: .; CDR3 DNA: TGTGCCAGCCTCCGACCTGGGGACACCGAAGAAGAGACCCAGTACTTC; CDR3 protein: CASLRPGDTEEETQYF
J gene: TRBJ2-7; clone size: many; V gene: TRBV20-1; D gene: TRBD2; CDR3 DNA: TGCAGTGCTAGATCCCGACTAGCGGTGACCTACGAGCAGTACTTC; CDR3 protein: CSARSRLAVTYEQYF
J gene: TRBJ1-5; clone size: many; V gene: TRBV27; D gene: .; CDR3 DNA: TGTGCCAGCAGCTCCGGACGGGGCAATCAGCCCCAGCATTTT; CDR3 protein: CASSSGRGNQPQHF
J gene: TRBJ1-1; clone size: few; V gene: TRBV18; D gene: .; CDR3 DNA: TGTGCCAGCTCACCAGGACGGGACATGAACACTGAAGCTTTCTTT; CDR3 protein: CASSPGRDMNTEAFF
J gene: TRBJ1-5; clone size: many; V gene: TRBV5-1; D gene: .; CDR3 DNA: TGCGCCAGCAGCTTGGACAGCTATAGCAATCAGCCCCAGCATTTT; CDR3 protein: CASSLDSYSNQPQHF
J gene: TRBJ1-6; clone size: few; V gene: TRBV20-1; D gene: .; CDR3 DNA: TGCAGTGCTAGAGATCGGGGTAACGCCCATAATTCACCCCTCCACTTT; CDR3 protein: CSARDRGNAHNSPLHF
J gene: TRBJ2-5; clone size: .; V gene: TRBV20-1; D gene: .; CDR3 DNA: TGCAGTGCTAGAAAGCCTAGCGAGCAAGAGACCCAGTACTTC; CDR3 protein: CSARKPSEQETQYF
J gene: TRBJ2-7; clone size: many; V gene: TRBV6-5; D gene: TRBD2; CDR3 DNA: TGTGCCAGCAGTTACCCCTCAGCGGGAGTGTACGAGCAGTACTTC; CDR3 protein: CASSYPSAGVYEQYF
J gene: TRBJ2-5; clone size: many; V gene: TRBV28; D gene: .; CDR3 DNA: TGTGCCAGCTATATGCACCAGGGGGAGACCCAGTACTTC; CDR3 protein: CASYMHQGETQYF
J gene: TRBJ2-4; clone size: many; V gene: TRBV20-1; D gene: .; CDR3 DNA: TGCAGCGCTCCCCTCTACGATCGGGCGGAAAACATTCAGTACTTC; CDR3 protein: CSAPLYDRAENIQYF
J gene: TRBJ2-2; clone size: .; V gene: TRBV10-1; D gene: TRBD1; CDR3 DNA: TGCGCCAGCAGTGACTTCGAGGGGGCCACCGGGGAGCTGTTTTTT; CDR3 protein: CASSDFEGATGELFF
J gene: TRBJ2-1; clone size: .; V gene: TRBV19; D gene: TRBD2; CDR3 DNA: TGTGCCAGTAGTGCCGGGACTAGCGGGTACAATGACCAGTTCTTC; CDR3 protein: CASSAGTSGYNDQFF
J gene: TRBJ2-5; clone size: once; V gene: TRBV6-5; D gene: .; CDR3 DNA: TGTGCCAGCAGTTACTCTGTAGGGCAAGAGACCCAGGACTTC; CDR3 protein: CASSYSVGQETQDF
J gene: TRBJ2-4; clone size: many; V gene: TRBV30; D gene: .; CDR3 DNA: TGTGCCTGGAGTAGACTGGGTGTAGGTAAAAACATTCAGTACTTC; CDR3 protein: CAWSRLGVGKNIQYF
J gene: TRBJ1-1; clone size: few; V gene: TRBV4-1; D gene: .; CDR3 DNA: TGCGCCAGCAGCCATTCCGGGACTTTTGTGACCGCTGAAGCTTTCTTT; CDR3 protein: CASSHSGTFVTAEAFF
J gene: TRBJ1-1; clone size: many; V gene: TRBV5-1; D gene: TRBD1; CDR3 DNA: TGCGCCAGCAGCTCAAGGACAGGGCTGGATGAAGCTTTCTTT; CDR3 protein: CASSSRTGLDEAFF
J gene: TRBJ1-2; clone size: .; V gene: TRBV28; D gene: .; CDR3 DNA: TGTGCCAGCACGGACCCGACGGAATACAGGGGCTACACCTTC; CDR3 protein: CASTDPTEYRGYTF
J gene: TRBJ1-1; clone size: many; V gene: TRBV12-3/TRBV12-4; D gene: .; CDR3 DNA: TGTGCCAGCAGCCCGGACCGCTACACAACCTTGAACACTGAAGCTTTCTTT; CDR3 protein: CASSPDRYTTLNTEAFF
J gene: TRBJ2-1; clone size: few; V gene: TRBV6-1; D gene: TRBD1; CDR3 DNA: TGTGCCAGCAGCCAACAGGGGGGCTCCTACAATGAGCAGTTCTTC; CDR3 protein: CASSQQGGSYNEQFF
J gene: TRBJ2-5; clone size: many; V gene: TRBV12-3/TRBV12-4; D gene: TRBD1; CDR3 DNA: TGTGCCAGCACCCTACAGGGGGCAGAGACCCAGTACTTC; CDR3 protein: CASTLQGAETQYF
J gene: TRBJ2-2; clone size: .; V gene: TRBV30; D gene: .; CDR3 DNA: TGTGCCTGGAGGGCCCCCAACACCGGGGAGCTGTTTTTT; CDR3 protein: CAWRAPNTGELFF
J gene: TRBJ2-5; clone size: many; V gene: TRBV30; D gene: .; CDR3 DNA: TGTGCCTGGAGTGTCCCGTCGGGGACTCAAGAGACCCAGTACTTC; CDR3 protein: CAWSVPSGTQETQYF
J gene: TRBJ2-2; clone size: .; V gene: TRBV6-9; D gene: .; CDR3 DNA: TGTGCCAGCAGCCTGGGGGACGAGGACACCGGGGAGCTGTTTTTT; CDR3 protein: CASSLGDEDTGELFF
J gene: TRBJ1-5; clone size: .; V gene: TRBV3-1; D gene: .; CDR3 DNA: TGTGCCAGCAGCCAAGCGGGGGGACCTAGCAATCAGCCCCAGCATTTT; CDR3 protein: CASSQAGGPSNQPQHF
J gene: TRBJ2-7; clone size: many; V gene: TRBV24-1; D gene: .; CDR3 DNA: TGTGCCACCAGCGCCGACAGGGAGGGATCCTACGAGCAGTACTTC; CDR3 protein: CATSADREGSYEQYF